This TCR beta chain stems from a study of cytomegalovirus exposure and HLA in healthy donors. Findings and caveats of the study: Versus the roughly 690-donor mean, an Asian-associated ancestry cluster reportedly showed fewer N-insertions in a later analysis. Reported findings show TCR beta sequences accurately forecast HLA-A and HLA-B alleles in most subjects. There were 150 to 200 TCR beta chains listed as cytomegalovirus-associated.

J lost 8 bases, V lost 0 bases, and 9 bases had no gene match. The CDR3 has 16 residues. Germline V lookup: CDR1 SGHDN, CDR2 FVKESK. In the PCR, 60 Vbeta and 13 Jbeta primers were used. The assay was immunoSEQ multiplex PCR, and TCRdb's table has in-frame clones only and misses some. Counted here are about 140,000 clones, 80% occurring once; the ten biggest clones make up roughly 2.4%. Concerning this clone itself: Antigen unknown.

This chain joins TRBV14 and TRBJ1-4; 7 bases are a match to TRBD1. What was sequenced was PBMCs. The clonotype comes from a middle-aged man in good health and CMV-seronegative. The CDR3 coding sequence is TGTGCCAGCAGCCAAGAAGGGTACAGGGGAAGCGAAAAACTGTTTTTT. Translated, it gives CASSQEGYRGSEKLFF.